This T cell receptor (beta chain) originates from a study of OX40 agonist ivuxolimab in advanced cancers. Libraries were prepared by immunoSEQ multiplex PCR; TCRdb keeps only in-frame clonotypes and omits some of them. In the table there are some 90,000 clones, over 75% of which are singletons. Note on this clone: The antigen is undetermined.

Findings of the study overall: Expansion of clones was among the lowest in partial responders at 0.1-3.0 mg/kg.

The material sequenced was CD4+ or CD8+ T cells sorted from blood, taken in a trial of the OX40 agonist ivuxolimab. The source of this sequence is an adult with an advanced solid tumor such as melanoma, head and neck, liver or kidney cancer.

In nucleotides, the CDR3 is TGCGCCAGCAGCCAGTACGGAGGTGGTACAGATACGCAGTATTTT. It codes for CASSQYGGGTDTQYF. This sequence joins TRBV4-1 and TRBJ2-3; TRBD2 is a possible D gene (5 bases). Germline V gives CDR1 MGHRA, CDR2 YSYEKL. CDR3 length equals 15 residues. Trimming stripped 3 bases from V and 3 bases from J, with 13 bases between.